The 16 T cell receptor beta chains below come from one sample, sequenced in a study of T cells after yellow fever vaccination. TCRdb processed the 5' RACE reads anew with MiXCR; each CDR3 protein has one entry. In the table there are about 330,000 distinct CDR3 sequences, roughly 4.3% of which are singletons. The sequencing here drew on PBMCs, taken 5 days after the yellow fever booster vaccination. Receptors were obtained from a man aged 18 to 30 who received the YFV17D yellow fever vaccine.

The chain carries TRBV6-2 or TRBV6-3 and TRBJ2-1; possibly TRBD2 for D (5 bases). Germline CDR1 and CDR2: MNHEY and SVGEGT. V dropped 7 bases and J dropped 2 bases, with 12 bases sitting between them. The CDR3 is 14 amino acids. CDR3 amino acids: CASMEASAYNEQFF. CDR3 DNA: TGTGCCAGCATGGAGGCCTCCGCCTACAATGAGCAGTTCTTC.

This clonotype occurred many times. The chain employs TRBV5-1 and TRBJ2-7, with 13 bases aligning to TRBD2. Per the germline V gene, CDR1 is SGHRS and CDR2 is YFSETQ. This CDR3 region has 18 residues. With 1 base clipped from V and 3 bases from J, the junction kept 10 bases outside the gene matches. CDR3 DNA sequence: TGCGCCAGCAGCTTGAAGGGGACTAGCGGGGACCCTTACTACGAGCAGTACTTC. As protein: CASSLKGTSGDPYYEQYF.

This clonotype came up many times. The rearrangement joins TRBV6-6 to TRBJ2-7; 9 positions match TRBD1. CDR3 size: 16 residues. In germline, CDR1 is MNHNY, CDR2 SVGAGI (reference sequence). The V and J ends lost 6 bases and 1 base, in that order; junction bases with no gene match: 10. The CDR3 protein is CASSGPGTGRSYEQYV. CDR3 nucleotides: TGTGCCAGCAGCGGACCCGGGACAGGGAGGTCCTACGAGCAGTACGTC.

Concerning this clonotype itself: At one end the junction does not follow the germline gene, possibly because of a read error. The chain links TRBV7-2 to TRBJ2-5, with 11 bases matching TRBD2. Germline V gene data show CDR1 as SGHTA and CDR2 as FQGNSA. The CDR3 has 14 residues. CDR3 sequence reads: CASRETSGAETKYF. CDR3 in DNA: TGTGCCAGCAGGGAGACTAGCGGGGCTGAGACCAAGTACTTC.

A few counts support this clonotype. The J gene is TRBJ2-7, the V gene TRBV14; D remains unclear. The V gene lost 1 base and the J gene lost 8 bases, with 12 bases spanning the gap. This CDR3 contains 13 residues. Per the germline V gene, CDR1 is SGHDN and CDR2 is FVKESK. The CDR3 sequence is CASSQARLTQQYV. The CDR3 DNA reads TGTGCCAGCAGCCAAGCGAGGCTGACTCAGCAGTACGTC.

The V and J genes are TRBV4-2 and TRBJ2-7, with 9 bases aligning to TRBD2. V lost 1 base to trimming and J lost 2 bases; unmatched junction nucleotides: 3. Germline CDR1 reads LGHNA; CDR2 reads YNFKEQ. The CDR3 is 15 amino acids. CDR3 loop: CASSQVASGAYEQYF. The DNA for the CDR3 is TGTGCCAGCAGCCAAGTAGCTAGCGGGGCCTACGAGCAGTACTTC.

V and J are TRBV27 and TRBJ2-1; D unresolved. Germline V gene sequence: CDR1 MNHEY, CDR2 SMNVEV (reference sequence). This CDR3 spans 15 amino acids. Trimming removed 3 bases at V and 3 bases at J, with 12 bases between. CDR3 sequence: CASSFKGSHYNEQFF. CDR3 coding DNA: TGTGCCAGCAGTTTTAAGGGATCCCACTACAATGAGCAGTTCTTC.

The chain is built from TRBV2 and TRBJ2-5, with TRBD1 matching over 10 bases. Germline V CDR1 and CDR2: SNHLY, FYNNEI. The CDR3 has 15 amino acids. The J segment lost 4 bases and the V segment lost 8 bases, leaving 10 bases of the junction unmatched. CDR3 loop: CASGGQGISGETQYF. In DNA form, the CDR3 reads TGTGCCAGCGGGGGACAGGGGATCTCAGGAGAGACCCAGTACTTC.

This clonotype was observed a few times. This chain connects TRBV7-2 to TRBJ2-2, with no clear D. CDR3 length: 12 residues. The germline V gene encodes CDR1 SGHTA and CDR2 FQGNSA. Trimming removed 3 bases from V and 7 bases from J, with 6 bases in between. CDR3 coding DNA: TGTGCCAGCAGCTTCGGTGACGGGGAGCTGTTTTTT. Translation: CASSFGDGELFF.

This sequence joins TRBV3-1 and TRBJ2-6; 11 nucleotides align to TRBD1. There are 20 residues in the CDR3. The J segment lost 0 bases and the V segment lost 3 bases, leaving 10 bases of the junction unmatched. The germline V gene has CDR1 LGHDT and CDR2 YNNKEL (reference sequence). CDR3 sequence reads: CASSQERDRGKFSGANVLTF. As DNA, the CDR3 is TGTGCCAGCAGCCAGGAAAGGGACAGGGGGAAATTCTCTGGGGCCAACGTCCTGACTTTC.

Many counts were recorded for this clonotype. The rearrangement links TRBV5-1 to TRBJ2-3; tentative D call: TRBD1 (6 bases). Between the trimmed V and J ends, which lost 4 bases and 3 bases, there was a span of 12 bases. CDR3 length: 14 amino acids. CDR1 and CDR2 from the germline V gene are SGHRS and YFSETQ. CDR3 residues: CASSPGQPTDTQYF. In DNA form, the CDR3 reads TGCGCCAGCAGCCCCGGACAGCCTACAGATACGCAGTATTTT.

This sequence joins TRBV6-6 and TRBJ2-7; D gene uncertain. The V end lost 0 bases, the J end lost 5 bases, and 5 bases lay between the germline ends. CDR1 is MNHNY and CDR2 is SVGAGI in the germline V gene (reference sequence). CDR3 length: 12 residues. The CDR3 bases are TGTGCCAGCAGTTACTCGGCCCACGAGCAGTACTTC. Amino acids: CASSYSAHEQYF.

This clonotype was counted a few times. V gene TRBV4-1 combines with J gene TRBJ1-1; D gene uncertain. V lost 0 bases and J 4 bases, leaving 18 bases between the germline ends. Germline loops: CDR1 MGHRA, CDR2 YSYEKL. The CDR3 is 17 amino acids. The CDR3 coding sequence is TGCGCCAGCAGCCAAGAACCTAAGGGATCCTTAGGCACTGAAGCTTTCTTT. Protein: CASSQEPKGSLGTEAFF.

This clonotype was detected only a few times. This chain joins TRBV15 and TRBJ2-3; tentative D call: TRBD1 (6 bases). The germline V gene encodes CDR1 LNHNV and CDR2 YYDKDF (reference sequence). There are 15 residues in the CDR3. The V end lost 1 base, the J end lost 0 bases, and 8 bases lay between the germline ends. For the CDR3, the DNA is TGTGCCACCAGCAGAGGGGACACTAGCACAGATACGCAGTATTTT. Translating gives CATSRGDTSTDTQYF.

The chain couples TRBV29-1 to TRBJ1-1, with a possible D match to TRBD1 (6 bases). Trimming pared 5 bases from V and 1 base from J, leaving 17 bases between. The CDR3 length is 15 residues. CDR1 is SQVTM and CDR2 is ANQGSEA in the germline V gene. The CDR3 region is CSVPGASQGNTEAFF. DNA of the CDR3: TGCAGCGTTCCGGGGGCGTCCCAGGGGAACACTGAAGCTTTCTTT. The full variable domain, its missing parts supplied by reference TRBV29-1 and TRBJ1-1, is SAVISQKPSRDICQRGTSLTIQCQVDSQVTMMFWYRQQPGQSLTLIATANQGSEATYESGFVIDKFPISRPNLTFSTLTVSNMSPEDSSIYLCSVPGASQGNTEAFFGQGTRLTVV.

This clonotype has more than one count but fewer than ten. The V gene is TRBV12-3 or TRBV12-4, the J gene TRBJ2-3, with 8 bases identical to TRBD2. The CDR3 loop spans 17 amino acids. The V and J ends lost 6 bases and 0 bases, in that order; junction bases with no gene match: 11. This CDR3 is CASSVAGWALSTDTQYF. The CDR3 region has the DNA TGTGCCAGCAGCGTAGCGGGATGGGCTCTTAGCACAGATACGCAGTATTTT.